A selection of T cell receptor beta chains follows, all from one sample in a study of technical replicates of blood from a few donors. Profiled with immunoSEQ multiplex PCR; TCRdb holds only in-frame clones, not every one. The table records more than 50,000 clones, about 83% of them present only once. Sequenced material: PBMCs. Receptors originate from a human donor in good health. Some clones in this sample may be carry-over from other donors' samples. Each CDR3 is given with its conserved first and last residue. The D gene is left open where the match is weak. Clone size is shown for a subset of rows, as once, few, many or a class of expanded clone.

TRBV10-3	NA	TRBJ1-1	NA	CAINGGHNTEAFF	TGTGCCATCAACGGGGGGCATAACACTGAAGCTTTCTTT
TRBV19	TRBD1	TRBJ2-5	NA	CASRPGGRETQYF	TGTGCCAGTAGACCAGGGGGAAGAGAGACCCAGTACTTC
TRBV6-1	TRBD2	TRBJ2-5	NA	CASSVAGGVVETQYF	TGTGCCAGCAGTGTAGCGGGGGGAGTGGTAGAGACCCAGTACTTC
TRBV7-9	NA	TRBJ1-3	once	CASSLARDSGNTIYF	TGTGCCAGCAGCTTAGCGCGGGACTCTGGAAACACCATATATTTT
TRBV30	TRBD1	TRBJ1-5	few	CAWAGGSNQPQHF	TGTGCCTGGGCAGGGGGGAGCAATCAGCCCCAGCATTTT
TRBV5-1	TRBD2	TRBJ2-4	NA	CASSLRGDTKNIQYF	TGCGCCAGCAGCTTACGGGGGGATACCAAAAACATTCAGTACTTC
TRBV5-1	NA	TRBJ2-5	NA	CASSLGADQETQYF	TGCGCCAGCAGCTTGGGGGCAGACCAAGAGACCCAGTACTTC
TRBV9	TRBD2	TRBJ2-5	NA	CASSFTGLAGVKETQYF	TGTGCCAGCAGCTTCACCGGACTAGCGGGAGTAAAAGAGACCCAGTACTTC
TRBV5-1	TRBD2	TRBJ2-5	NA	CASSSGLAGGPQETQYF	TGCGCCAGCAGCTCGGGACTAGCGGGGGGCCCTCAAGAGACCCAGTACTTC
TRBV5-8	TRBD2	TRBJ2-3	NA	CASSLGTSGSTDTQYF	TGTGCCAGCAGCCTCGGGACTAGCGGGAGCACAGATACGCAGTATTTT
TRBV7-7	TRBD2	TRBJ2-1	NA	CASSAGGHNEQFF	TGTGCCAGCAGCGCGGGGGGGCACAATGAGCAGTTCTTC
TRBV29-1	TRBD1	TRBJ2-5	NA	CSASPGGSGTEETQYF	TGCAGCGCGAGCCCAGGGGGTTCGGGAACAGAAGAGACCCAGTACTTC
TRBV5-4	NA	TRBJ2-7	NA	CASSFRVSYEQYF	TGTGCCAGCAGCTTCCGGGTTTCCTACGAGCAGTACTTC
TRBV4-2	TRBD2	TRBJ2-4	once	CASSPSISGGSAKNIQYF	TGTGCCAGCAGCCCCTCCATTAGCGGGGGGAGTGCCAAAAACATTCAGTACTTC
TRBV5-5	NA	TRBJ2-1	NA	CASSLQPGLEQFF	TGTGCCAGCAGCTTGCAACCGGGACTTGAGCAGTTCTTC
TRBV7-3	TRBD1	TRBJ1-1	NA	CASSLTGGLNTEAFF	TGTGCCAGCAGCTTGACAGGGGGCCTGAACACTGAAGCTTTCTTT
TRBV2	TRBD1	TRBJ1-5	NA	CASKVTGGVRQPQHF	TGTGCCAGCAAGGTGACAGGGGGCGTCCGCCAGCCCCAGCATTTT
TRBV2	TRBD2	TRBJ2-5	NA	CASGTSGGETQYF	TGTGCCAGCGGGACTAGCGGGGGAGAGACCCAGTACTTC
TRBV11-2	TRBD2	TRBJ2-7	NA	CASSFGGSAYEQYF	TGTGCCAGCAGCTTCGGCGGGAGTGCGTACGAGCAGTACTTC
TRBV27	TRBD1	TRBJ2-3	NA	CASSLRQGVDTQYF	TGTGCCAGCAGTCTGCGACAGGGCGTAGATACGCAGTATTTT
TRBV19	TRBD2	TRBJ2-1	NA	CASGLAGMNEQFF	TGTGCCAGCGGACTAGCGGGAATGAATGAGCAGTTCTTC
TRBV30	TRBD1	TRBJ2-2	NA	CAWSVQDRGTGELFF	TGTGCCTGGAGTGTACAGGACAGGGGCACCGGGGAGCTGTTTTTT
TRBV10-1	NA	TRBJ1-6	medium-sized	CASSDLGALGTRRSSYNSPLHF	TGCGCCAGCAGTGATTTGGGGGCCCTCGGTACCCGAAGGAGCTCCTATAATTCACCCCTCCACTTT
TRBV5-4	TRBD1	TRBJ2-7	NA	CASSPQTGSNEQYF	TGTGCCAGCAGCCCTCAGACAGGGTCGAACGAGCAGTACTTC
TRBV29-1	NA	TRBJ1-2	NA	CSAGGINYGYTF	TGCAGTGCGGGGGGGATCAACTATGGCTACACCTTC
TRBV7-2	NA	TRBJ2-3	once	CASSLARDLARDTQYF	TGTGCCAGCAGCTTAGCGCGGGACCTAGCGCGGGATACGCAGTATTTT
TRBV9	TRBD2	TRBJ2-1	NA	CASSAGTINEQFF	TGTGCCAGCAGCGCCGGGACTATCAATGAGCAGTTCTTC
TRBV1	NA	TRBJ1-5	NA	CTSSQGTGGAVQPQHF	TGCACCAGCAGCCAGGGGACAGGGGGCGCGGTTCAGCCCCAGCATTTT
TRBV12-2	NA	TRBJ2-5	NA	CASRRTGVFQETQYF	TGTGCAAGTCGTCGGACGGGGGTCTTTCAAGAGACCCAGTACTTC
TRBV7-6	NA	TRBJ2-3	NA	CASSTEGLADTQYF	TGTGCCAGTTCCACGGAGGGCCTAGCAGATACGCAGTATTTT
TRBV7-3	TRBD2	TRBJ2-3	NA	CASSLTPSGLTDTQYF	TGTGCCAGCAGCTTAACGCCTAGCGGGCTCACAGATACGCAGTATTTT
TRBV29-1	TRBD1	TRBJ2-7	NA	CSVTGQTYEQYF	TGCAGCGTGACGGGACAGACCTACGAGCAGTACTTC
TRBV13	NA	TRBJ1-6	NA	CASSLRGSPYNSPLHF	TGTGCCAGCAGCCTCAGGGGATCCCCCTATAATTCACCCCTCCACTTT
TRBV2	NA	TRBJ2-7	NA	CASSIQGYEQYF	TGTGCCAGCAGTATACAGGGCTACGAGCAGTACTTC
TRBV6-5	TRBD2	TRBJ2-1	once	CASSSGGRVYNEQFF	TGTGCCAGCAGTTCGGGGGGTCGGGTCTACAATGAGCAGTTCTTC
TRBV9	TRBD2	TRBJ2-3	NA	CASSVGLARDTQYF	TGTGCCAGCAGCGTTGGACTAGCGAGAGATACGCAGTATTTT
TRBV6-6	NA	TRBJ2-7	NA	CASSSTEQYF	TGTGCCAGCAGTTCCACAGAGCAGTACTTC
TRBV4-3	NA	TRBJ2-7	NA	CASSQAPQGSYEQYF	TGCGCCAGCAGCCAAGCCCCTCAGGGTTCGTACGAGCAGTACTTC
TRBV30	NA	TRBJ2-7	once	CAWSGQPKDEQYF	TGTGCCTGGAGTGGACAGCCCAAGGACGAGCAGTACTTC
TRBV6-1	TRBD1	TRBJ2-5	NA	CASRGQGLQETQYF	TGTGCCAGCAGGGGACAGGGACTCCAAGAGACCCAGTACTTC
TRBV6-5	NA	TRBJ2-1	NA	CASSDTVGEQFF	TGTGCCAGCAGTGACACGGTCGGAGAGCAGTTCTTC
TRBV2	TRBD1	TRBJ1-3	once	CASSPQGVGNTIYF	TGTGCCAGCAGTCCACAGGGGGTGGGAAACACCATATATTTT
TRBV5-4	NA	TRBJ2-3	NA	CASSLAWITDTQYF	TGTGCCAGCAGCTTAGCGTGGATCACAGATACGCAGTATTTT
TRBV4-1	NA	TRBJ1-1	NA	CASSQEAREVNTEAFF	TGCGCCAGCAGCCAAGAGGCCAGGGAAGTGAACACTGAAGCTTTCTTT
TRBV4-3	NA	TRBJ1-1	many	CASSQGMMAGATTEAFF	TGCGCCAGCAGCCAAGGAATGATGGCAGGCGCGACCACTGAAGCTTTCTTT
TRBV30	NA	TRBJ1-4	NA	CALAPGGTNEKLFF	TGTGCCTTGGCCCCTGGAGGGACTAATGAAAAACTGTTTTTT
TRBV29-1	TRBD2	TRBJ2-3	NA	CSVFAGDTDTQYF	TGCAGCGTTTTTGCGGGGGACACAGATACGCAGTATTTT
TRBV9	NA	TRBJ2-7	NA	CASSRRPGPTYEQYF	TGTGCCAGCAGCCGACGCCCGGGTCCTACCTACGAGCAGTACTTC
TRBV5-6	TRBD2	TRBJ2-7	NA	CASSFTGRAAEQYF	TGTGCCAGCAGCTTCACCGGGAGGGCCGCCGAGCAGTACTTC
TRBV18	NA	TRBJ2-7	NA	CASSGLAISYEQYF	TGTGCCAGCTCAGGCCTAGCGATATCCTACGAGCAGTACTTC
TRBV27	TRBD1	TRBJ2-3	NA	CASSLWTGYLGTDTQYF	TGTGCCAGCAGTTTATGGACAGGATATCTTGGCACAGATACGCAGTATTTT
TRBV12-5	TRBD2	TRBJ2-1	few	CASGLGNLAGGRNEQFF	TGTGCTAGTGGTTTGGGCAACCTCGCGGGGGGGCGCAATGAGCAGTTCTTC
TRBV5-5	TRBD1	TRBJ2-7	NA	CASSRTGGEQYF	TGTGCCAGCAGCCGGACAGGGGGCGAGCAGTACTTC
TRBV2	TRBD2	TRBJ2-5	few	CASSGLAGGLRTQYF	TGTGCCAGCAGTGGACTAGCGGGGGGGCTTAGGACCCAGTACTTC